This is a list of T cell receptor beta chains from one sample in a study of cytomegalovirus exposure and HLA in healthy donors. TCRdb's copy holds only in-frame clones and misses some; the assay was immunoSEQ multiplex PCR. The sample carries 170,000 or so clones, roughly 80% recorded once. The specimen was PBMCs. The receptors originated from a man aged 30-40 years in good health and CMV-seropositive. Both conserved end residues are trimmed from each CDR3. The order of the fields is D gene, V gene, J gene, CDR3 protein. A D gene is named only where the DNA matches it firmly.

d_call: TRBD1
v_call: TRBV7-9
j_call: TRBJ1-1
cdr3_aa: SSSSNSGQGIITEAF

d_call: .
v_call: TRBV29-1
j_call: TRBJ2-1
cdr3_aa: SVEGLDNEQF

d_call: .
v_call: TRBV19
j_call: TRBJ2-1
cdr3_aa: ASRPHRGSSYNEQF

d_call: .
v_call: TRBV7-9
j_call: TRBJ1-1
cdr3_aa: ASSRGGLRNTEAF

d_call: .
v_call: TRBV20-1
j_call: TRBJ2-1
cdr3_aa: SAYEWNEQF

d_call: .
v_call: TRBV6-6
j_call: TRBJ1-3
cdr3_aa: ASSGRTDGNTIY

d_call: TRBD2
v_call: TRBV27
j_call: TRBJ2-1
cdr3_aa: ASSHLAGLYNEQF

d_call: TRBD1
v_call: TRBV11-3
j_call: TRBJ2-3
cdr3_aa: ASSLIWGTGTDTQY

d_call: TRBD2
v_call: TRBV6-5
j_call: TRBJ2-3
cdr3_aa: ASSYGREMSADTQY

d_call: TRBD2
v_call: TRBV29-1
j_call: TRBJ2-1
cdr3_aa: SSLAGGRYNEQF

d_call: TRBD1
v_call: TRBV7-8
j_call: TRBJ1-5
cdr3_aa: ASSLYSGQGVLSNQPQH

d_call: .
v_call: TRBV12-1
j_call: TRBJ2-3
cdr3_aa: ASSVWRTSGRRKGTDTQY

d_call: TRBD1
v_call: TRBV5-1
j_call: TRBJ2-2
cdr3_aa: ASSLARDRVNTGELF

d_call: .
v_call: TRBV11-3
j_call: TRBJ2-5
cdr3_aa: ASSLSVETQY

d_call: .
v_call: TRBV30
j_call: TRBJ2-3
cdr3_aa: AWSLKPLGTTDTQY

d_call: TRBD2
v_call: TRBV14
j_call: TRBJ2-3
cdr3_aa: ASSQSGGPRLDTQY

d_call: TRBD1
v_call: TRBV5-1
j_call: TRBJ2-7
cdr3_aa: ASSLDGQGSEQY

d_call: TRBD2
v_call: TRBV25-1
j_call: TRBJ2-1
cdr3_aa: ASSQTSAYNEQF

d_call: TRBD2
v_call: TRBV7-6
j_call: TRBJ2-1
cdr3_aa: ASSHPGTRADNEQF

d_call: .
v_call: TRBV27
j_call: TRBJ2-1
cdr3_aa: ASSFGGNNEQF

d_call: TRBD2
v_call: TRBV5-1
j_call: TRBJ2-1
cdr3_aa: ASSLSGSGNEQF

d_call: TRBD1
v_call: TRBV12-5
j_call: TRBJ1-1
cdr3_aa: ASGLGQGGTEAF

d_call: TRBD2
v_call: TRBV15
j_call: TRBJ2-7
cdr3_aa: ATSRGLAARGGEQY

d_call: .
v_call: TRBV6-6
j_call: TRBJ2-7
cdr3_aa: ASSYDSVEQY

d_call: TRBD1
v_call: TRBV7-9
j_call: TRBJ2-1
cdr3_aa: SSSLVAGQGVNEQF

d_call: .
v_call: TRBV27
j_call: TRBJ2-5
cdr3_aa: ASRLLGRQETQY

d_call: TRBD1
v_call: TRBV27
j_call: TRBJ1-5
cdr3_aa: ASSLSGGTGFNQPQH

d_call: TRBD1
v_call: TRBV7-2
j_call: TRBJ1-1
cdr3_aa: ASSEGQWNTEAF

d_call: .
v_call: TRBV7-9
j_call: TRBJ2-5
cdr3_aa: SSSPGRRAEKETQY

d_call: TRBD2
v_call: TRBV10-2
j_call: TRBJ2-4
cdr3_aa: ASSGAGARNIQY

d_call: TRBD2
v_call: TRBV27
j_call: TRBJ2-3
cdr3_aa: ASSSTLQRGGADTQY

d_call: TRBD2
v_call: TRBV19
j_call: TRBJ2-1
cdr3_aa: ASSISGGSYNEQF

d_call: TRBD2
v_call: TRBV6-1
j_call: TRBJ2-1
cdr3_aa: ASSEAGTSGGASNEQF

d_call: TRBD2
v_call: TRBV5-6
j_call: TRBJ2-3
cdr3_aa: ASSLGLAGGYTDTQY

d_call: .
v_call: TRBV7-2
j_call: TRBJ1-1
cdr3_aa: ASSLGKGRDTEAF

d_call: TRBD1
v_call: TRBV6-6
j_call: TRBJ1-1
cdr3_aa: ASSYSAGGSNTEAF

d_call: .
v_call: TRBV5-5
j_call: TRBJ2-2
cdr3_aa: ASSLWQNTGELF

d_call: TRBD2
v_call: TRBV7-3
j_call: TRBJ2-1
cdr3_aa: ASSLGASGWTEQF

d_call: TRBD1
v_call: TRBV5-1
j_call: TRBJ1-6
cdr3_aa: ASSRPGQDNSPLH

d_call: .
v_call: TRBV7-2
j_call: TRBJ1-1
cdr3_aa: ASSLARENTEAF

d_call: TRBD1
v_call: TRBV19
j_call: TRBJ1-5
cdr3_aa: ASSSGTARSNQPQH

d_call: .
v_call: TRBV27
j_call: TRBJ2-7
cdr3_aa: ASSLSQGSGRYHPTEQY

d_call: .
v_call: TRBV2
j_call: TRBJ1-4
cdr3_aa: ASSEVQAVNEKLF

d_call: TRBD2
v_call: TRBV5-6
j_call: TRBJ2-1
cdr3_aa: ASSFQTSGSTLEF

d_call: TRBD1
v_call: TRBV6-1
j_call: TRBJ1-4
cdr3_aa: ASRQGENEKLF

d_call: .
v_call: TRBV27
j_call: TRBJ1-1
cdr3_aa: ASSFFGGGMNTEAF

d_call: .
v_call: TRBV19
j_call: TRBJ2-5
cdr3_aa: ASSGQGGSETQY

d_call: .
v_call: TRBV21-1
j_call: TRBJ2-1
cdr3_aa: ASSTTRFKTSGVCEQF

d_call: .
v_call: TRBV29-1
j_call: TRBJ1-4
cdr3_aa: SVEGQGVEKLF

d_call: TRBD1
v_call: TRBV9
j_call: TRBJ1-5
cdr3_aa: ASSVGDRAEQPQH

d_call: TRBD1
v_call: TRBV5-1
j_call: TRBJ2-2
cdr3_aa: ASSLLGTGNTGELF

d_call: TRBD1
v_call: TRBV11-2
j_call: TRBJ1-3
cdr3_aa: ASSSPRQGGNTIY

d_call: TRBD2
v_call: TRBV25-1
j_call: TRBJ2-5
cdr3_aa: ASSDHPGGRGETQY

d_call: TRBD2
v_call: TRBV9
j_call: TRBJ2-3
cdr3_aa: ASSVGTSGSLPDTQY

d_call: .
v_call: TRBV10-1
j_call: TRBJ2-7
cdr3_aa: ASSEVLLREQY

d_call: TRBD2
v_call: TRBV9
j_call: TRBJ2-5
cdr3_aa: ASSAKHPKAGVPQTQY

d_call: TRBD2
v_call: TRBV18
j_call: TRBJ2-7
cdr3_aa: ASSPIPLASGTLQAYEQY

d_call: .
v_call: TRBV4-3
j_call: TRBJ2-7
cdr3_aa: ASSQTVGIYEQY

d_call: .
v_call: TRBV4-1
j_call: TRBJ2-5
cdr3_aa: ASSRTLVGGAQETQY

d_call: .
v_call: TRBV7-2
j_call: TRBJ1-1
cdr3_aa: ASSSTGGAEAF